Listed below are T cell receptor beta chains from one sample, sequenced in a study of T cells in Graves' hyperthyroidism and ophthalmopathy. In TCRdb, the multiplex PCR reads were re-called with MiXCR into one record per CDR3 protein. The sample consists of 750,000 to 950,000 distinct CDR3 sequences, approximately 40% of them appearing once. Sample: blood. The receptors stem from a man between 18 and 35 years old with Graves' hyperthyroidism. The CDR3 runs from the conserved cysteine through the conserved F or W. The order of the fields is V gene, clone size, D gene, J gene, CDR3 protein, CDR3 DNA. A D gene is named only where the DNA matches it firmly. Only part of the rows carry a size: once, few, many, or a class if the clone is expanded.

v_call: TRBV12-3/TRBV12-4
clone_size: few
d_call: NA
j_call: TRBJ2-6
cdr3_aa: CASCDPRGANVLTF
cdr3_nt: TGTGCCAGCTGCGACCCCAGGGGGGCCAACGTCCTGACTTTC

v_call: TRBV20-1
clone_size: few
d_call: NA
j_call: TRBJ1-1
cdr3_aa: CSARAGGDTEAFF
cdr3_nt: TGCAGTGCTAGAGCCGGAGGGGACACTGAAGCTTTCTTT

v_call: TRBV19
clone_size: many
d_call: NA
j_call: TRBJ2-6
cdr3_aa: CASREGPFVLTF
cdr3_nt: TGTGCCAGTAGAGAAGGTCCGTTCGTCCTGACTTTC

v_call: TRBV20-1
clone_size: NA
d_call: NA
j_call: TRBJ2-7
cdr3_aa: CSAAPDPRGFGYF
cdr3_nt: TGCAGTGCTGCTCCCGACCCGAGAGGTTTCGGGTACTTC

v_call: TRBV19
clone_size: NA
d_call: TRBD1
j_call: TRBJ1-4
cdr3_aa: CASSREAGTGLEKLFF
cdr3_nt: TGTGCCAGTAGTAGAGAAGCCGGGACAGGACTTGAAAAACTGTTTTTT

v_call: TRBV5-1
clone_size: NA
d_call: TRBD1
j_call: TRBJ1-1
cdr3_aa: CAGSPGQGRITEAFF
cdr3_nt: TGCGCCGGCAGCCCGGGACAGGGGAGAATAACTGAAGCTTTCTTT

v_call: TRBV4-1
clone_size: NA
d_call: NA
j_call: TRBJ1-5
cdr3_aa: CASSQAGDNQPQHF
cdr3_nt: TGCGCCAGCAGCCAAGCAGGGGACAATCAGCCCCAGCATTTT

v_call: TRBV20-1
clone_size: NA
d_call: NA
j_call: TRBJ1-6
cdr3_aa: CSAREPGTGFGSPLHF
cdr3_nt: TGCAGTGCTAGAGAACCCGGGACCGGATTTGGTTCACCCCTCCACTTT

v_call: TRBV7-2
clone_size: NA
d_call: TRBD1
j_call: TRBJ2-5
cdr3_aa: CASSQTGPQETQYF
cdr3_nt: TGTGCCAGCAGCCAGACAGGGCCCCAAGAGACCCAGTACTTC

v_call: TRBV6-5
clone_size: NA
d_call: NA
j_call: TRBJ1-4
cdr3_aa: CASSGTQKANEKLFF
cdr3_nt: TGTGCCAGCAGCGGGACTCAGAAGGCTAATGAAAAACTGTTTTTT

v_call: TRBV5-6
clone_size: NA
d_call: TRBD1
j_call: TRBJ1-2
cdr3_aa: CASRRRDRGDGYTF
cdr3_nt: TGTGCCAGCAGGCGCCGGGACAGGGGGGATGGCTACACCTTC

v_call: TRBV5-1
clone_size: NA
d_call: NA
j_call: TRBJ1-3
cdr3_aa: CASSLQSGDTIYF
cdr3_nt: TGCGCCAGCAGCTTGCAGTCCGGAGACACCATATATTTT

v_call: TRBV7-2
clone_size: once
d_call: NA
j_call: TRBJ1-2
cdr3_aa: CASSLGRGWNTF
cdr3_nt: TGTGCCAGCAGCTTAGGAAGGGGATGGAACACCTTC

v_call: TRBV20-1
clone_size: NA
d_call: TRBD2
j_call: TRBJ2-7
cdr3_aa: CSARAGSGRVGEQYF
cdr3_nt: TGCAGTGCTAGAGCGGGTAGCGGGAGGGTAGGGGAGCAGTACTTC

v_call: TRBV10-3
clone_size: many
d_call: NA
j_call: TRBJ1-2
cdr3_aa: CAISETGLDYGYTF
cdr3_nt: TGTGCCATCAGTGAGACAGGGTTAGACTATGGCTACACCTTC

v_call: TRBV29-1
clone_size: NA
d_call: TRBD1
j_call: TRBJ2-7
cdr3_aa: CSVGTGDQPQQYF
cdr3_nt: TGCAGCGTTGGAACAGGGGACCAGCCCCAGCAGTACTTC

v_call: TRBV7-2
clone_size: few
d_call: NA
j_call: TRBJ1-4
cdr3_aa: CASSLDPGDEKLFF
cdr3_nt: TGTGCCAGCAGCTTGGACCCCGGGGATGAAAAACTGTTTTTT

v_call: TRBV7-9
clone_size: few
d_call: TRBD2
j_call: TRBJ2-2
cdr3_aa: CATLWGLAGRTGELFF
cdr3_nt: TGTGCCACCCTGTGGGGACTAGCGGGACGCACCGGGGAGCTGTTTTTT

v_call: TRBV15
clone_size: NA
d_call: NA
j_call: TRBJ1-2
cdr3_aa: CATSDQGYGYTF
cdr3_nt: TGTGCCACCAGCGACCAGGGGTATGGCTACACCTTC

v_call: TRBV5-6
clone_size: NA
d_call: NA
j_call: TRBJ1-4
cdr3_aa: CASSMRRGNENLFF
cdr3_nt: TGTGCCAGCAGCATGAGGAGGGGGAATGAAAACCTGTTTTTT

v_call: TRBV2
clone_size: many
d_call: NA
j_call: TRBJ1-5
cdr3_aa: CASSGDDNQPQHF
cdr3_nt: TGTGCCAGCAGTGGGGACGACAATCAGCCCCAGCATTTT

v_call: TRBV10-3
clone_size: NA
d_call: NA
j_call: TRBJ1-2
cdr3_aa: CAISGGNSYGYTF
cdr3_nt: TGTGCCATCAGTGGGGGGAACAGCTATGGCTACACCTTC

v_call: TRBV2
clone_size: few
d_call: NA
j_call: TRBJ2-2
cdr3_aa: CASSEGQGELFF
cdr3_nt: TGTGCCAGCAGTGAAGGGCAAGGGGAGCTGTTTTTT

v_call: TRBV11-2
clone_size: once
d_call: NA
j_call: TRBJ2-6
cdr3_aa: CASSYTGTTSGANVLTF
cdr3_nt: TGTGCCAGCAGCTACACAGGGACCACCTCTGGGGCCAACGTCCTGACTTTC

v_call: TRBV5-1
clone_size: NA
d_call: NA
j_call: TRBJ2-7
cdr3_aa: CASSLAESGRYEQYF
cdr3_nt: TGCGCCAGCAGCTTGGCCGAATCAGGGAGGTACGAGCAGTACTTC

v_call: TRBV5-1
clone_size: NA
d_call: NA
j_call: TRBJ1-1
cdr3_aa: CASSWGDTTSGTEAFF
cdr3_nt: TGCGCCAGCAGCTGGGGGGACACTACTTCGGGCACTGAAGCTTTCTTT

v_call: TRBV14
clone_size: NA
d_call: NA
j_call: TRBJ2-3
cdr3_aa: CASSQVPGQGGTDTQYF
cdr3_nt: TGTGCCAGCAGCCAAGTCCCGGGGCAGGGTGGCACAGATACGCAGTATTTT

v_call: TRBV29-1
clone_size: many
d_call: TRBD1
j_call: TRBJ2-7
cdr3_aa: CSVEVRDRGYEQYF
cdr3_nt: TGCAGCGTTGAAGTAAGGGACAGGGGCTACGAGCAGTACTTC

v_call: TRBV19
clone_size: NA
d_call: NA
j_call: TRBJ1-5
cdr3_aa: CASSIDLGFLESNQPQHF
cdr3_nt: TGTGCCAGTAGTATAGATCTAGGGTTTCTGGAAAGCAATCAGCCCCAGCATTTT

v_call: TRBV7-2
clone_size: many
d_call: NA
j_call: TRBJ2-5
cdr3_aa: CASSERETQYF
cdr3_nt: TGTGCCAGCAGCGAGCGGGAGACCCAGTACTTC

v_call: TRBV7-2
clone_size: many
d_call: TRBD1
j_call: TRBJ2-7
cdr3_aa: CASSSTGGYEQYF
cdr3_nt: TGTGCCAGCAGCTCGACAGGGGGCTACGAGCAGTACTTC

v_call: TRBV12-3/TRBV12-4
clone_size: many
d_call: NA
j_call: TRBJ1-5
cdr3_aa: CASTRARQPQHF
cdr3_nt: TGTGCCAGCACCAGGGCCCGTCAGCCCCAGCATTTT

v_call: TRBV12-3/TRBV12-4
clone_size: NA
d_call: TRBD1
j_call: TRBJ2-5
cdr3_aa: CASRGTGSRTQYF
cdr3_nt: TGTGCCAGCAGAGGGACAGGGTCGAGGACCCAGTACTTC

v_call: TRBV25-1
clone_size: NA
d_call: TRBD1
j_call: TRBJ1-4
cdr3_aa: CASSSQSTGGDEKLFF
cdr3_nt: TGTGCCAGCAGTTCCCAGAGTACAGGGGGCGACGAAAAACTGTTTTTT

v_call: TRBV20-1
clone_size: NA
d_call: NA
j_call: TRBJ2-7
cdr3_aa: CSARFWADLEYEQYF
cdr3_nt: TGCAGTGCCCGGTTTTGGGCTGACCTTGAGTACGAGCAGTACTTC